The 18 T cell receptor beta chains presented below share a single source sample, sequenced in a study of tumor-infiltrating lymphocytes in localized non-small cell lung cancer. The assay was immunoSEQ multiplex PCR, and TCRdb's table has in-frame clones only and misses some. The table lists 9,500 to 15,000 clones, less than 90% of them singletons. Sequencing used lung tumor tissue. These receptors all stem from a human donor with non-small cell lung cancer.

The CDR3 DNA is TGCGCCAGCAGCCTCGGGGACAATGAGCAGTTCTTC. Encoded protein: CASSLGDNEQFF. The chain couples TRBV5-1 to TRBJ2-1, with D perhaps TRBD2 (5 bases). Germline loops: CDR1 SGHRS, CDR2 YFSETQ. Trimming removed 4 bases from V and 5 bases from J, with 7 bases in between. This CDR3 spans 12 amino acids.

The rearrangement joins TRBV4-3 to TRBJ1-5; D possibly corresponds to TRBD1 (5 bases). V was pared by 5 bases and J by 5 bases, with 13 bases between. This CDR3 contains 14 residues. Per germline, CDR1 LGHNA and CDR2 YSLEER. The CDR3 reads CASSKGRLDQPQHF. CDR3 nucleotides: TGCGCCAGCAGCAAGGGGCGCCTAGATCAGCCCCAGCATTTT.

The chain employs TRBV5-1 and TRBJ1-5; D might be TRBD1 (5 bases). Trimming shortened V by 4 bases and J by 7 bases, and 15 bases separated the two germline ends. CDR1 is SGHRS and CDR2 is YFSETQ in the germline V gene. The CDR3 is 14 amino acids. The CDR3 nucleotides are TGCGCCAGCAGCACCCTAGGGGCTGGACAGCCCCAGCATTTT. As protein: CASSTLGAGQPQHF.

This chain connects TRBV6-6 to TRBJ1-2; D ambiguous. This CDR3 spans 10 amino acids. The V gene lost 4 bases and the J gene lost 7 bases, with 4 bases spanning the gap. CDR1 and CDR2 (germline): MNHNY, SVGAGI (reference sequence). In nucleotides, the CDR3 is TGTGCCAGCAGTTCCGTTGGCTACACCTTC. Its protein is CASSSVGYTF.

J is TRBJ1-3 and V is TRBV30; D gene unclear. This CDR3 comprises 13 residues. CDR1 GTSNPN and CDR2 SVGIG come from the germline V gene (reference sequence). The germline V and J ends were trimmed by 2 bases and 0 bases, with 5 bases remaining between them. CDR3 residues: CAWSLSSGNTIYF. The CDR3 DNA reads TGTGCCTGGAGTCTTTCCTCTGGAAACACCATATATTTT.

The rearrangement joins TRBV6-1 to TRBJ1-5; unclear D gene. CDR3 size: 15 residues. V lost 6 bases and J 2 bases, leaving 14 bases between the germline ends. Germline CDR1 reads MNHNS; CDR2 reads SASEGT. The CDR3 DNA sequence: TGTGCCAGCAGGGTAGTCCATTTTGGCAATCAGCCCCAGCATTTT. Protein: CASRVVHFGNQPQHF.

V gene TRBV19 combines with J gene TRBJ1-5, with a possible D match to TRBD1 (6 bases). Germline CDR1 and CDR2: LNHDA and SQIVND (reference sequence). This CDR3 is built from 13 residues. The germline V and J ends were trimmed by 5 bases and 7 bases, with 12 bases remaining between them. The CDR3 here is CASSWGGQQPQHF. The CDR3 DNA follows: TGTGCCAGTAGTTGGGGGGGACAACAGCCCCAGCATTTT.

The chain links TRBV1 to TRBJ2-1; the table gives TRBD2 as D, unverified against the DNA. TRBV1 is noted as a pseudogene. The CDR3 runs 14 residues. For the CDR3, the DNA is TGCACCAGCAGCAAAGGCCACTGCTACAATGAGCAGTTCTTC. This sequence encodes CTSSKGHCYNEQFF.

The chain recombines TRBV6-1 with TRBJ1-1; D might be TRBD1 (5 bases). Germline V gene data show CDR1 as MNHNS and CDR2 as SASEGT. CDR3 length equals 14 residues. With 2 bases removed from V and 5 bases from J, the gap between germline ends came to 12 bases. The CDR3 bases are TGTGCCAGCAGTGAAAGTTGGGGGGTAACTGAAGCTTTCTTT. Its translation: CASSESWGVTEAFF.

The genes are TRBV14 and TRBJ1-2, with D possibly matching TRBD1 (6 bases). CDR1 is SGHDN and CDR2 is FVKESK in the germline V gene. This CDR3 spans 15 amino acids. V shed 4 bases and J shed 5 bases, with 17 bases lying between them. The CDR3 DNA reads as TGTGCCAGCAGCCCTGGGACAACTGGAGCTTATGGCTACACCTTC. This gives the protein CASSPGTTGAYGYTF.

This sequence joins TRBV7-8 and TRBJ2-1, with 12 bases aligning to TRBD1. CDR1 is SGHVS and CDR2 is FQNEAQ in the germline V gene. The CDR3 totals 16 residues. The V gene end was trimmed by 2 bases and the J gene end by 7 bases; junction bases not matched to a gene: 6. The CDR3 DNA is TGTGCCAGCAGCTTACGGGACAGGGGGCTTGATAATGAGCAGTTCTTC. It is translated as CASSLRDRGLDNEQFF.

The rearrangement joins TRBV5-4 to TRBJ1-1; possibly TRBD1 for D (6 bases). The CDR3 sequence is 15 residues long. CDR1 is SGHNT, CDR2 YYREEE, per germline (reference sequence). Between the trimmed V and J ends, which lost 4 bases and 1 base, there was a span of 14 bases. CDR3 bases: TGTGCCAGCAGCATACGACAGGCCCCGAACACTGAAGCTTTCTTT. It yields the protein CASSIRQAPNTEAFF.

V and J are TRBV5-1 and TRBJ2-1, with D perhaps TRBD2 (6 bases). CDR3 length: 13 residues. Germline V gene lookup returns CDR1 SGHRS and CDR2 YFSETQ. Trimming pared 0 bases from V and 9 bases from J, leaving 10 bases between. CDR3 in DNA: TGCGCCAGCAGCTTGGACGGCGGGGTTGAGCAGTTCTTC. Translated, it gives CASSLDGGVEQFF.

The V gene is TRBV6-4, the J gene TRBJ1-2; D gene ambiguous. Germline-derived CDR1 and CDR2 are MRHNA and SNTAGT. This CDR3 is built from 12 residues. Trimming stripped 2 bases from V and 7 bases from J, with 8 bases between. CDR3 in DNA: TGTGCCAGCAGTGACGACTCCCGTGGCTACACCTTC. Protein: CASSDDSRGYTF.

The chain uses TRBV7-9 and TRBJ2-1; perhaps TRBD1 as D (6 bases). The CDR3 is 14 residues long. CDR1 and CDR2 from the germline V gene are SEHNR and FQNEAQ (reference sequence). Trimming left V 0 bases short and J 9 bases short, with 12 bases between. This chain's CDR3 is CASSLATGSVEQFF. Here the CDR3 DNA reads TGTGCCAGCAGCTTAGCTACAGGGTCGGTTGAGCAGTTCTTC.

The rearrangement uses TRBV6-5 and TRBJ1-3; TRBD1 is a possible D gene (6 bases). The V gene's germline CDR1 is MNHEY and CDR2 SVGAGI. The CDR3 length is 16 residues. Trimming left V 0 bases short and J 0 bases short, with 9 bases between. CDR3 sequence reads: CASSYSRDNSGNTIYF. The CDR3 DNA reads TGTGCCAGCAGTTACTCCCGGGACAACTCTGGAAACACCATATATTTT.

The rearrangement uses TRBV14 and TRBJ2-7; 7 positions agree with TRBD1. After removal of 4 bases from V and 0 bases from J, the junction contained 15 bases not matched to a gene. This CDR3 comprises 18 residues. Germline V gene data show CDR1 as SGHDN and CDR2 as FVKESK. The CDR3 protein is CASSLTSWTGRNSYEQYF. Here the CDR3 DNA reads TGTGCCAGCAGCCTTACTTCGTGGACAGGTAGAAACTCCTACGAGCAGTACTTC.

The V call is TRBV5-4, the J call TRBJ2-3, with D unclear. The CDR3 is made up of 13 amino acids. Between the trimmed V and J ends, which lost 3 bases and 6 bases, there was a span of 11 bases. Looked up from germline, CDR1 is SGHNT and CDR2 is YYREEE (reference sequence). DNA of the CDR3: TGTGCCAGCAGCTATTCCGTGGACGATACGCAGTATTTT. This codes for CASSYSVDDTQYF.